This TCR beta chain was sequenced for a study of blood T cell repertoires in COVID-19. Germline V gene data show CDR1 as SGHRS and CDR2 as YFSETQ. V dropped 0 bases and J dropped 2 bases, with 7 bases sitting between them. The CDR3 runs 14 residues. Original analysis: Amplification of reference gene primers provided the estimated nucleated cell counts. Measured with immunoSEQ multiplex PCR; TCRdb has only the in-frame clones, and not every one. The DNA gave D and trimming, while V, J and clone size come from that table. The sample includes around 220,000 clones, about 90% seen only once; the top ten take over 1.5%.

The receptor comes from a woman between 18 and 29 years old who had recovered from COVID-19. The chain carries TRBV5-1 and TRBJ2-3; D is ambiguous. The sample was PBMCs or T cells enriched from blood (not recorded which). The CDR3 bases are TGCGCCAGCAGCTTGGCACAGTTCACAGATACGCAGTATTTT. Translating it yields CASSLAQFTDTQYF.